The T cell receptor (beta chain) under discussion was sequenced for a study of cytomegalovirus exposure and HLA in healthy donors. General study points: The presence/absence work took it that sequencing depth was about the same across donors. CMV serostatus alone was available as immune exposure information.

This CDR3 spans 15 amino acids. V was clipped by 1 base and J by 4 bases; unmatched bases: 6. CDR1 is KGHSH and CDR2 is LQKENI in the germline V gene. With 60 Vbeta and 13 Jbeta primers, the PCR was carried out. Clones were sequenced by immunoSEQ multiplex PCR, and TCRdb holds only the in-frame ones, with some missing. This sample's table has 60,000 to 80,000 clones. Of note for this clone: Its antigen is undetermined.

The clonotype was recovered from a man aged 40-49 years in good health and CMV-seronegative. Sequencing was carried out using PBMCs. The V gene is TRBV18, the J gene TRBJ2-7; 8 nucleotides agree with TRBD2. The DNA of the CDR3 is TGTGCCAGCTCACCACAGTCTAGCGGGTTGTACGAGCAGTACTTC. This gives the protein CASSPQSSGLYEQYF.